Each of the 22 T cell receptor beta chains below was sequenced from the same sample in a study of human T cells and chemical hapten exposure. TCRdb itself ran the RACE reads through MiXCR, one entry per CDR3 protein. This sample has around 85,000 distinct CDR3 sequences, with 10% to 15% found just once. Documented time point: patch test 3, about 24 weeks after DPC sensitization. Regarding treatment: therapeutic diphenylcyclopropenone sensitization with weekly scalp DPC. Source: whole blood, taken in connection with sensitization to the hapten diphenylcyclopropenone (DPC). All receptors derive from a woman between 50 and 59 years old with alopecia areata. Some clones in this sample may be carry-over from other donors' samples.

This clonotype was detected a few times. The chain links TRBV7-9 to TRBJ1-2; tentatively, D is TRBD1 (6 bases). Trimming stripped 7 bases from V and 7 bases from J, with 34 bases between. The CDR3 runs to 19 residues. The germline V gene has CDR1 SEHNR and CDR2 FQNEAQ (reference sequence). CDR3 in amino acids: CASILSSAHPRWTDRGYTF. DNA of the CDR3: TGTGCCAGCATTCTCTCATCTGCGCACCCTCGGTGGACAGATCGTGGCTACACCTTC.

This clonotype was seen ten or more times. The chain has TRBV11-2 and TRBJ2-3; D not resolved. Trimming cost V 3 bases and J 7 bases, with 8 bases left between them. This CDR3 contains 12 residues. In germline, CDR1 is SGHAT, CDR2 FQNNGV. CDR3 residues: CASSFERNTQYF. The CDR3 nucleotides read TGTGCCAGCAGCTTTGAAAGAAATACGCAGTATTTT.

The CDR3 protein is CASSLGRHQPQHF. DNA of the CDR3: TGTGCCAGCAGTTTGGGCAGGCATCAGCCCCAGCATTTT. The chain is built from TRBV27 and TRBJ1-5, with D unresolved. Germline V gives CDR1 MNHEY, CDR2 SMNVEV (reference sequence). Trimming pared 3 bases from V and 5 bases from J, leaving 8 bases between. CDR3 size: 13 residues.

This clonotype appeared a few times. The chain joins TRBV19 to TRBJ1-2; TRBD1 matches at 12 bases. Germline CDR1 LNHDA, CDR2 SQIVND (reference sequence). The CDR3 runs 15 residues. After removal of 9 bases from V and 4 bases from J, the junction contained 9 bases not matched to a gene. Here the CDR3 DNA reads TGTGCCAGCACCGGGACAGGGGGCAGGGTCTATGGCTACACCTTC. This sequence encodes CASTGTGGRVYGYTF.

In this sample, this clonotype turned up many times. The chain employs TRBV9 and TRBJ2-7; TRBD1 matches 7 bases. J gave up 8 bases and V 4 bases, and 9 bases lay outside the gene matches. Germline-derived CDR1 and CDR2 are SGDLS and YYNGEE. The CDR3 is made up of 13 amino acids. Here the CDR3 DNA reads TGTGCCAGCAGCACCGGGGACAGCCCCCAGCAGTACTTC. Protein: CASSTGDSPQQYF.

This clonotype has at least ten counts. The chain recombines TRBV5-6 with TRBJ2-2; D ambiguous. The V end lost 2 bases, the J end lost 7 bases, and 3 bases lay between the germline ends. CDR3 size: 11 residues. Germline assignment: CDR1 SGHDT and CDR2 YYEEEE. The CDR3 here is CASSFNGELFF. CDR3 in DNA: TGTGCCAGCAGCTTCAACGGGGAGCTGTTTTTT.

This chain joins TRBV12-3 or TRBV12-4 and TRBJ1-5; 7 bases align to TRBD1. This CDR3 has 16 amino acids. V was pared by 2 bases and J by 5 bases, with 9 bases of the junction left unmatched. The CDR3 sequence is CASSLRLGRGDQPQHF. CDR3 DNA sequence: TGTGCCAGCAGTTTAAGATTGGGCAGGGGGGATCAGCCCCAGCATTTT.

This chain uses TRBV28 with TRBJ1-1; D is ambiguous. Germline CDR1 is MDHEN and CDR2 is SYDVKM. The ends were cut back, 5 bases at V and 8 bases at J, with 9 bases in the middle. The CDR3 consists of 11 residues. In DNA, the CDR3 is TGTGCCAGCAGTCTCTGGAGAGAAGCTTTCTTT. This encodes CASSLWREAFF.

This clonotype has just a few counts. The chain carries TRBV7-9 and TRBJ2-3; D remains ambiguous. This CDR3 has 12 residues. V lost 5 bases, J lost 7 bases, and 10 bases lay in between. Germline CDR1 is SEHNR and CDR2 is FQNEAQ (reference sequence). This chain's CDR3 is CASSMERYTQYF. The CDR3 DNA reads TGTGCCAGCAGCATGGAGCGATATACGCAGTATTTT. Complete variable domain (other parts from reference TRBV7-9 and TRBJ2-3): DTGVSQNPRHKITKRGQNVTFRCDPISEHNRLYWYRQTLGQGPEFLTYFQNEAQLEKSRLLSDRFSAERPKGSFSTLEIQRTEQGDSAMYLCASSMERYTQYFGPGTRLTVL.

Note on this clonotype: A read error may be the cause here, since a much bigger clone is one base away. The chain links TRBV18 to TRBJ1-2; D is undetermined. The V gene's germline CDR1 is KGHSH and CDR2 LQKENI. The CDR3 length is 11 residues. DNA of the CDR3: TGTGCCGGCTCACCGGGGAGTGGCTACACCTTC. As protein: CAGSPGSGYTF.

This clonotype was observed a few times. The rearrangement uses TRBV12-3 or TRBV12-4 and TRBJ1-5; 10 bases agree with TRBD1. The CDR3 is made up of 14 amino acids. J gave up 6 bases and V 7 bases, and 6 bases lay outside the gene matches. The CDR3 protein is CASTKDRGVQPQHF. DNA for the CDR3: TGTGCCAGCACCAAGGACAGGGGGGTTCAGCCCCAGCATTTT.

This clonotype has ten or more counts. The J gene is TRBJ2-7, the V gene TRBV29-1; 7 bases are shared with TRBD1. Germline V gives CDR1 SQVTM, CDR2 ANQGSEA. With 1 base clipped from V and 2 bases from J, the junction kept 5 bases outside the gene matches. The CDR3 consists of 14 residues. The CDR3 protein is CSVEARDSTYEQYF. The DNA for the CDR3 is TGCAGCGTTGAAGCCCGGGACAGTACCTACGAGCAGTACTTC.

The rearrangement joins TRBV20-1 to TRBJ2-3, with 9 bases fitting TRBD1. CDR3 length: 15 amino acids. Losses at the gene ends were 2 bases for V and 2 bases for J; bases not matched to a gene: 5. Germline V gene sequence: CDR1 DFQATT, CDR2 SNEGSKA (reference sequence). The CDR3 spells CSARKGQGTTDTQYF. The CDR3 DNA follows: TGCAGTGCTAGAAAGGGACAGGGTACCACAGATACGCAGTATTTT.

The chain recombines TRBV20-1 with TRBJ2-1; 10 bases agree with TRBD1. After removal of 4 bases from V and 8 bases from J, the junction contained 11 bases not matched to a gene. The CDR3 is 15 residues long. Germline V CDR1 and CDR2: DFQATT, SNEGSKA (reference sequence). CDR3 residues: CSATHRDRGFDEQFF. The CDR3 DNA reads TGCAGTGCTACCCATCGGGACAGGGGTTTCGATGAGCAGTTCTTC.

This clonotype was counted at least ten times. The chain recombines TRBV20-1 with TRBJ2-1; 8 bases agree with TRBD2. This CDR3 comprises 12 residues. J lost 7 bases, V lost 2 bases, and 1 base had no gene match. Looked up from germline, CDR1 is DFQATT and CDR2 is SNEGSKA (reference sequence). The CDR3 reads CSARIAGNEQFF. CDR3 nucleotide sequence: TGCAGTGCTAGAATAGCGGGGAATGAGCAGTTCTTC.

This chain links TRBV3-1 with TRBJ2-3; the D gene is possibly TRBD2 (6 bases). Between the trimmed V and J ends, which lost 5 bases and 2 bases, there was a span of 17 bases. Germline assignment: CDR1 LGHDT and CDR2 YNNKEL (reference sequence). This CDR3 comprises 16 residues. This chain's CDR3 is CASSRLGGVDTDTQYF. Written as DNA, the CDR3 is TGTGCCAGCAGCAGACTGGGGGGAGTCGACACAGATACGCAGTATTTT.

This chain joins TRBV29-1 and TRBJ2-7; 9 bases line up with TRBD1. Germline lookup yields CDR1 SQVTM and CDR2 ANQGSEA. The V gene end was trimmed by 7 bases and the J gene end by 4 bases; junction bases not matched to a gene: 8. CDR3 length: 13 amino acids. This CDR3 reads CSAGIGQGYEQYF. In DNA form, the CDR3 reads TGCAGCGCTGGAATCGGACAGGGGTACGAGCAGTACTTC.

This clonotype was detected a few times. The rearrangement uses TRBV9 and TRBJ2-1; D possibly corresponds to TRBD1 (6 bases). This CDR3 spans 15 amino acids. V was cut by 3 bases and J by 5 bases, with 15 bases left in between. Germline V gene data show CDR1 as SGDLS and CDR2 as YYNGEE. The DNA of the CDR3 is TGTGCCAGCAGCGCTAGGGGACAACTACACAATGAGCAGTTCTTC. It specifies CASSARGQLHNEQFF.

There are many counts of this clonotype. J is TRBJ1-3 and V is TRBV30; no clear D. The CDR3 is made up of 14 amino acids. The germline V gene encodes CDR1 GTSNPN and CDR2 SVGIG (reference sequence). V lost 1 base to trimming and J lost 1 base, with 8 bases between them. The CDR3 reads CAWSAVPSGNTIYF. The CDR3 nucleotides read TGTGCCTGGAGTGCGGTACCATCTGGAAACACCATATATTTT.

This clonotype was seen a few times. This sequence joins TRBV18 and TRBJ1-4; D not certain. V lost 3 bases, J lost 8 bases, and 7 bases lay in between. The CDR3 length is 12 residues. CDR1 and CDR2 from the germline V gene are KGHSH and LQKENI. CDR3 region: CASSPLGEKLFF. The CDR3 coding sequence is TGTGCCAGCTCACCTCTTGGGGAAAAACTGTTTTTT.

The chain links TRBV7-2 to TRBJ2-1, with D uncertain. There are 14 residues in the CDR3. CDR1 and CDR2 (germline): SGHTA, FQGNSA. Trimming left V 2 bases short and J 5 bases short, with 10 bases between. The CDR3 reads CASSLRTRHNEQFF. The CDR3 coding sequence is TGTGCCAGCAGCTTAAGGACCAGACACAATGAGCAGTTCTTC.

V gene TRBV6-1 combines with J gene TRBJ2-5, with D possibly being TRBD2 (5 bases). CDR3 length: 11 residues. V lost 10 bases and J 2 bases, leaving 8 bases between the germline ends. Germline values: CDR1 MNHNS, CDR2 SASEGT. DNA of the CDR3: TGTGCCACCAGGAGGCAAGAGACCCAGTACTTC. It encodes CATRRQETQYF.